The rows below give T cell receptor beta chains drawn from one sample of a study of blood T cell repertoires in COVID-19. This table comes from immunoSEQ multiplex PCR, and its TCRdb copy is limited to in-frame clones, with some not included. The table lists some 200,000 clones, roughly 80% of them singletons. Sequencing was carried out using peripheral blood. These receptor sequences come from a woman aged 80 or over with COVID-19, enrolled during active disease. The CDR3 runs from the conserved cysteine through the conserved F or W. The order of the fields is V gene, D gene, J gene, clone size, CDR3 protein, CDR3 DNA. The D gene is left open where the match is weak. Expanded clones get a size class; other rows say once, few or many, or leave the size out.

>TRBV11-3|TRBD2|TRBJ2-5|once
CASSSSAGGQETQYF
TGTGCCAGCAGCTCGTCCGCGGGGGGCCAAGAGACCCAGTACTTC
>TRBV12-3/TRBV12-4|-|TRBJ1-1|-
CASSSTENTEAFF
TGTGCCAGCAGTTCGACAGAGAACACTGAAGCTTTCTTT
>TRBV10-3|TRBD1|TRBJ1-5|-
CAISEAPGQRPQHF
TGTGCCATCAGTGAGGCCCCGGGACAGAGGCCCCAGCATTTT
>TRBV19|-|TRBJ1-3|-
CASSRVAESGNTIYF
TGTGCCAGTAGTCGGGTTGCGGAGTCTGGAAACACCATATATTTT
>TRBV11-1|TRBD2|TRBJ2-7|-
CASSSHSGNSAYEQYF
TGTGCCAGCAGCTCTCATAGCGGGAACTCTGCCTACGAGCAGTACTTC
>TRBV27|-|TRBJ1-4|-
CASRFAGAREKLFF
TGTGCCAGCAGGTTTGCGGGGGCTAGGGAAAAACTGTTTTTT
>TRBV5-1|-|TRBJ2-3|once
CASTPLGVRDTQYF
TGCGCCAGCACCCCCTTGGGAGTGAGGGATACGCAGTATTTT
>TRBV10-2|TRBD1|TRBJ1-1|once
CASSPPTGIKRNTEAFF
TGCGCCAGCAGCCCTCCGACAGGGATAAAGAGGAACACTGAAGCTTTCTTT
>TRBV24-1|-|TRBJ2-1|once
CATSGSSNNEQFF
TGTGCCACCAGTGGTAGCTCCAACAATGAGCAGTTCTTC
>TRBV5-4|-|TRBJ2-7|-
CAAGNSYEQYF
TGTGCCGCGGGGAACTCCTACGAGCAGTACTTC
>TRBV10-3|-|TRBJ2-7|-
CAIDRGYEQYF
TGTGCCATAGATCGGGGTTACGAGCAGTACTTC
>TRBV18|-|TRBJ2-7|-
CASSAGTNTYEQYF
TGTGCCAGCTCAGCCGGGACAAACACCTACGAGCAGTACTTC
>TRBV24-1|-|TRBJ2-1|-
CATSDPRQGNEQFF
TGTGCCACCAGTGATCCCCGTCAGGGGAATGAGCAGTTCTTC
>TRBV5-1|-|TRBJ1-5|-
CASSPQGGGNQPQHF
TGCGCCAGCAGCCCCCAAGGGGGAGGCAATCAGCCCCAGCATTTT
>TRBV9|TRBD2|TRBJ2-1|-
CASSDSGASYNEQFF
TGTGCCAGCAGCGATAGCGGGGCTTCCTACAATGAGCAGTTCTTC
>TRBV28|-|TRBJ1-3|-
CASSSPGSTRNTIYF
TGTGCCAGCAGTTCCCCAGGGTCTACCAGAAACACCATATATTTT
>TRBV19|TRBD1|TRBJ1-5|-
CASSIEGQGGQPQHF
TGTGCCAGTAGTATAGAGGGACAGGGGGGGCAGCCCCAGCATTTT
>TRBV19|-|TRBJ2-3|-
CASSIGWGLTDTQYF
TGTGCCAGTAGTATAGGCTGGGGACTGACAGATACGCAGTATTTT
>TRBV5-1|TRBD1|TRBJ1-1|-
CASSWNRGQTEAFF
TGCGCCAGCAGCTGGAACAGGGGGCAAACTGAAGCTTTCTTT
>TRBV9|TRBD1|TRBJ2-7|-
CASSPGTEPYEQYF
TGTGCCAGCAGCCCCGGGACAGAACCCTACGAGCAGTACTTC
>TRBV5-1|-|TRBJ2-1|-
CASSSQQGPMIEQFF
TGCGCCAGCAGCAGTCAACAGGGTCCAATGATTGAGCAGTTCTTC
>TRBV28|TRBD1|TRBJ1-3|-
CASSREGASGNTIYF
TGTGCCAGCAGTCGAGAGGGGGCCTCGGGAAACACCATATATTTT
>TRBV27|-|TRBJ1-6|-
CASSWGRPSPTSYNSPLHF
TGTGCCAGCTCCTGGGGGCGGCCAAGTCCGACCTCCTATAATTCACCCCTCCACTTT
>TRBV6-5|-|TRBJ1-1|-
CASSFTRAILTEAFF
TGTGCCAGCAGTTTCACTAGGGCGATACTCACTGAAGCTTTCTTT
>TRBV19|-|TRBJ1-2|-
CASSIGLGYTF
TGTGCCAGTAGTATTGGGCTCGGCTACACCTTC
>TRBV5-4|TRBD1|TRBJ1-1|-
CASSKGAENTEAFF
TGTGCCAGCAGCAAGGGGGCGGAGAACACTGAAGCTTTCTTT
>TRBV9|-|TRBJ2-2|-
CASSVRGQGDTGELFF
TGTGCCAGCAGCGTGCGGGGCCAGGGGGACACCGGGGAGCTGTTTTTT
>TRBV28|-|TRBJ2-1|-
CASSHLGYNEQFF
TGTGCCAGCAGCCACCTCGGTTACAATGAGCAGTTCTTC
>TRBV28|TRBD1|TRBJ1-2|-
CASRPGQSYGYTF
TGTGCCAGCAGGCCGGGACAGTCCTATGGCTACACCTTC
>TRBV24-1|TRBD1|TRBJ2-3|once
CATSDPGQGVPDTQYF
TGTGCCACCAGTGATCCGGGACAGGGTGTGCCCGATACGCAGTATTTT
>TRBV6-5|-|TRBJ1-3|-
CASMDYRNTIYF
TGTGCCAGCATGGACTACAGAAACACCATATATTTT
>TRBV3-1/TRBV3-2|-|TRBJ1-1|-
CASSYSGENTEAFF
TGTGCCAGCAGCTACTCGGGGGAGAACACTGAAGCTTTCTTT
>TRBV2|TRBD1|TRBJ2-1|-
CASTEETGAEQFF
TGTGCCAGCACTGAGGAGACAGGGGCTGAGCAGTTCTTC
>TRBV7-8|TRBD2|TRBJ2-7|-
CASSLAPGLAGGEQYF
TGTGCCAGCAGCTTAGCCCCGGGACTAGCGGGAGGCGAGCAGTACTTC
>TRBV2|-|TRBJ1-1|-
CASSVTANTEAFF
TGTGCCAGCAGTGTCACAGCGAACACTGAAGCTTTCTTT
>TRBV24-1|TRBD2|TRBJ2-1|-
CATSSGRYEQFF
TGTGCCACCAGCAGCGGGAGATATGAGCAGTTCTTC
>TRBV5-1|-|TRBJ2-5|-
CASSFPGEETQYF
TGCGCCAGCAGCTTCCCAGGGGAAGAGACCCAGTACTTC
>TRBV18|TRBD1|TRBJ2-5|-
CASSEDRGQETQYF
TGTGCCAGCTCAGAAGACAGGGGCCAAGAGACCCAGTACTTC
>TRBV7-9|TRBD2|TRBJ2-5|-
CASSSGLAGAKPNF
TGTGCCAGCAGCTCGGGACTAGCGGGGGCAAAGCCGAACTTC
>TRBV7-9|TRBD1|TRBJ1-1|-
CASSLGTVREAFF
TGTGCCAGCAGCTTGGGGACAGTCCGTGAAGCTTTCTTT
>TRBV9|-|TRBJ1-3|-
CASSEGSGGRGNTIYF
TGTGCCAGCAGCGAGGGGTCGGGGGGTCGAGGAAACACCATATATTTT
>TRBV5-5|-|TRBJ1-2|-
CASSLRRGANYGYTF
TGTGCCAGCAGCTTGCGACGGGGAGCTAACTATGGCTACACCTTC
>TRBV3-1/TRBV3-2|-|TRBJ2-1|few
CASSQDRGSYNEQFF
TGTGCCAGCAGCCAAGATAGGGGCTCCTACAATGAGCAGTTCTTC
>TRBV3-1/TRBV3-2|TRBD1|TRBJ1-4|-
CASSAGQGGTLFF
TGTGCCAGCAGTGCTGGACAGGGGGGGACACTGTTTTTT
>TRBV18|TRBD1|TRBJ1-4|-
CASSTSAGGSYEKLFF
TGTGCCAGCTCGACCTCGGCAGGGGGCAGTTATGAAAAACTGTTTTTT
>TRBV5-6|-|TRBJ1-2|-
CASSLGAATNYGYTF
TGTGCCAGCAGCTTGGGTGCGGCGACGAACTATGGCTACACCTTC
>TRBV7-2|TRBD1|TRBJ1-1|few
CASSLGQIAEAFF
TGTGCCAGCAGCTTGGGACAGATCGCTGAAGCTTTCTTT
>TRBV5-1|-|TRBJ2-3|-
CASSPPPGQGGRTDTQYF
TGCGCCAGCAGCCCCCCCCCGGGGCAGGGAGGTAGAACAGATACGCAGTATTTT
>TRBV6-4|TRBD1|TRBJ1-2|-
CASSEPGGYGYTF
TGTGCCAGCAGTGAACCAGGGGGCTATGGCTACACCTTC
>TRBV24-1|-|TRBJ1-5|-
CATSDPGISNQPQHF
TGTGCCACCAGTGATCCAGGGATTAGCAATCAGCCCCAGCATTTT
>TRBV3-1/TRBV3-2|TRBD1|TRBJ2-4|-
CASSRDRGAKNIQYF
TGTGCCAGCAGCCGCGACAGGGGGGCCAAAAACATTCAGTACTTC
>TRBV6-5|-|TRBJ1-2|-
CASSSPRGYTF
TGTGCCAGCAGTTCCCCCCGGGGCTACACCTTC
>TRBV18|-|TRBJ2-7|-
CASSPPMAGYEQYF
TGTGCCAGCTCACCACCGATGGCGGGATACGAGCAGTACTTC
>TRBV2|TRBD1|TRBJ1-2|-
CASRTGNGYTF
TGTGCTAGCCGGACAGGGAACGGCTACACCTTC